Below are 23 T cell receptor beta chains sequenced from a single sample in a study of blood T cell repertoires in COVID-19. Libraries were prepared by immunoSEQ multiplex PCR; TCRdb keeps only in-frame clonotypes and omits some of them. The table lists about 400,000 clones, roughly 89% of them singletons. Sequenced sample: peripheral blood. The receptors originated from a woman aged 30 to 39 with active or convalescent COVID-19.

The chain is built from TRBV19 and TRBJ1-4; 8 positions match TRBD1. Germline trimming cut 5 bases from V and 8 bases from J; bases unmatched to any gene: 10. This CDR3 has 15 amino acids. Looked up from germline, CDR1 is LNHDA and CDR2 is SQIVND (reference sequence). The CDR3, as DNA: TGTGCCAGTAGTCCTTTGACAGGGGCCTACGAAAAACTGTTTTTT. Protein product: CASSPLTGAYEKLFF.

The chain recombines TRBV19 with TRBJ2-1; TRBD2 matches 15 bases. The CDR3 is made up of 14 amino acids. The J segment lost 8 bases and the V segment lost 4 bases, leaving 0 bases of the junction unmatched. Germline V lookup: CDR1 LNHDA, CDR2 SQIVND (reference sequence). In nucleotides, the CDR3 is TGTGCCAGTAGTAGGACTAGCGGGAGGGATGAGCAGTTCTTC. Amino acids: CASSRTSGRDEQFF.

The J gene is TRBJ2-7, the V gene TRBV6-5; D is unclear. Per the germline V gene, CDR1 is MNHEY and CDR2 is SVGAGI. This CDR3 is 13 amino acids long. The ends were cut back, 5 bases at V and 0 bases at J, with 8 bases in the middle. DNA for the CDR3: TGTGCCAGCAGTCCTAGTAGCTCCTACGAGCAGTACTTC. This translates into CASSPSSSYEQYF.

V gene TRBV5-1 combines with J gene TRBJ2-1, with TRBD2 identical over 7 bases. Germline-derived CDR1 and CDR2 are SGHRS and YFSETQ. V lost 5 bases and J lost 2; bases outside the gene matches: 7. The CDR3 is 15 amino acids. The CDR3, as DNA: TGCGCCAGCAGGGATAGGCTAGCGGCCTACAATGAGCAGTTCTTC. It codes for CASRDRLAAYNEQFF.

As for this clone: Other DNA sequences in the same sample also yield this CDR3. Written as DNA, the CDR3 is TGCGCCAGCAGCTTGGCTAGCGGGGGAACCACAGATACGCAGTATTTT. Translation: CASSLASGGTTDTQYF. The chain has TRBV5-1 and TRBJ2-3; 10 nucleotides line up with TRBD2. The CDR3 covers 16 residues. Per germline, CDR1 SGHRS and CDR2 YFSETQ. V was clipped by 0 bases and J by 2 bases; unmatched bases: 3.

This clone appeared a few times. This rearrangement joins TRBV29-1 to TRBJ2-2, with D possibly being TRBD1 (5 bases). Germline V gene sequence: CDR1 SQVTM, CDR2 ANQGSEA. The CDR3 runs 12 residues. V shed 8 bases and J shed 6 bases, with 13 bases lying between them. CDR3 sequence reads: CSTRTPPGELFF. The CDR3 DNA is TGCAGCACCCGGACACCCCCCGGGGAGCTGTTTTTT.

The chain couples TRBV20-1 to TRBJ2-1; tentatively, D is TRBD2 (6 bases). Between the trimmed V and J ends, which lost 3 bases and 4 bases, there was a span of 16 bases. Germline CDR1 is DFQATT and CDR2 is SNEGSKA (reference sequence). This CDR3 contains 15 residues. CDR3 loop: CSASETGVGYNEQFF. The CDR3, as DNA: TGCAGTGCTAGTGAGACGGGAGTCGGGTACAATGAGCAGTTCTTC.

The genes are TRBV19 and TRBJ2-2; the D gene is possibly TRBD2 (6 bases). There are 16 residues in the CDR3. V lost 2 bases to trimming and J lost 0 bases, with 10 bases between them. CDR1 is LNHDA, CDR2 SQIVND, per germline (reference sequence). The CDR3: CASSILAGTNTGELFF. CDR3 bases: TGTGCCAGTAGTATACTGGCGGGGACGAACACCGGGGAGCTGTTTTTT.

In this sample, this clone turned up once. J is TRBJ2-7 and V is TRBV7-2; D uncertain. Germline-derived CDR1 and CDR2 are SGHTA and FQGNSA. This CDR3 region has 13 residues. V was pared by 4 bases and J by 1 base, with 8 bases between. Here the CDR3 DNA reads TGTGCCAGCAGCTCGTCAGGTTCCTACGAGCAGTACTTC. Its protein is CASSSSGSYEQYF.

The V gene is TRBV5-1, the J gene TRBJ2-7, with TRBD2 matching 9 bases. The CDR3 sequence is 15 residues long. V gave up 1 base and J gave up 2 bases; unmatched junction bases: 4. CDR1 and CDR2 from the germline V gene are SGHRS and YFSETQ. This chain's CDR3 is CASSLSASGTYEQYF. Written as DNA, the CDR3 is TGCGCCAGCAGCTTGTCGGCTAGCGGGACCTACGAGCAGTACTTC. The full variable domain, its missing parts supplied by reference TRBV5-1 and TRBJ2-7, is KAGVTQTPRYLIKTRGQQVTLSCSPISGHRSVSWYQQTPGQGLQFLFEYFSETQRNKGNFPGRFSGRQFSNSRSEMNVSTLELGDSALYLCASSLSASGTYEQYFGPGTRLTVT.

The CDR3 loop reads CASSWDRADNSPLHF. The CDR3 DNA reads TGTGCCAGCAGTTGGGACAGGGCGGATAATTCACCCCTCCACTTT. This rearrangement joins TRBV27 to TRBJ1-6; 9 bases agree with TRBD1. Per germline, CDR1 MNHEY and CDR2 SMNVEV (reference sequence). With 4 bases clipped from V and 5 bases from J, the junction kept 3 bases outside the gene matches. This CDR3 has 15 residues.

The chain employs TRBV7-8 and TRBJ2-2; D may be TRBD2 (5 bases). Germline assignment: CDR1 SGHVS and CDR2 FQNEAQ. The V gene lost 6 bases and the J gene lost 4 bases, with 15 bases spanning the gap. CDR3 size: 15 residues. The CDR3 protein is CASREASRATGELFF. Here the CDR3 DNA reads TGTGCCAGCAGGGAGGCCTCCCGGGCCACCGGGGAGCTGTTTTTT.

The chain uses TRBV11-2 and TRBJ2-1; 9 bases match TRBD2. The length of the CDR3 is 18 residues. CDR1 is SGHAT and CDR2 is FQNNGV in the germline V gene. V gave up 1 base and J gave up 5 bases; unmatched junction bases: 12. The CDR3, as DNA: TGTGCCAGCAGCTTAGCCAGGCTAGCGGGACCGCTTAACAATGAGCAGTTCTTC. Translating gives CASSLARLAGPLNNEQFF.

This chain uses TRBV19 with TRBJ1-1; D possibly corresponds to TRBD1 (6 bases). Germline CDR1 LNHDA, CDR2 SQIVND (reference sequence). The V gene lost 4 bases and the J gene lost 0 bases, with 15 bases spanning the gap. CDR3 length: 16 amino acids. This chain's CDR3 is CASSTPQGTLNTEAFF. Written as DNA, the CDR3 is TGTGCCAGTAGTACACCACAGGGTACTTTGAACACTGAAGCTTTCTTT.

The chain has TRBV10-2 and TRBJ2-7; 8 bases agree with TRBD1. V was clipped by 8 bases and J by 2 bases; unmatched bases: 11. The germline CDR1 and CDR2 sequences are WSHSY and SAAADI. CDR3 size: 15 residues. The CDR3 sequence: CASSVGPTGAYEQYF. CDR3 bases: TGCGCCAGCTCGGTGGGGCCGACAGGGGCCTACGAGCAGTACTTC.

The chain recombines TRBV6-5 with TRBJ2-7, with D possibly matching TRBD1 (5 bases). Germline CDR1 MNHEY, CDR2 SVGAGI. This CDR3 has 13 amino acids. The V end was cut by 6 bases, the J end by 0 bases, with 9 bases between. CDR3 nucleotide sequence: TGTGCCAGCAGGACGACAGTCTCCTACGAGCAGTACTTC. Translation: CASRTTVSYEQYF.

The chain couples TRBV4-1 to TRBJ2-7, with TRBD2 matching 8 bases. The ends lost 6 bases at V and 6 bases at J; junction bases unmatched: 7. Germline CDR1 and CDR2: MGHRA and YSYEKL. The CDR3 extends over 13 amino acids. The CDR3 sequence: CASSRAGGGEQYF. The CDR3 DNA is TGCGCCAGCAGTCGTGCCGGGGGGGGCGAGCAGTACTTC.

CDR3 DNA sequence: TGTGCCAGCAGCTACTGGGGCGAGACCCAGTACTTC. This sequence encodes CASSYWGETQYF. V is TRBV7-9 and J is TRBJ2-5; a possible D gene is TRBD1 (5 bases). This CDR3 contains 12 residues. Trimming shortened V by 4 bases and J by 5 bases, and 8 bases separated the two germline ends. CDR1 is SEHNR and CDR2 is FQNEAQ in the germline V gene (reference sequence).

The V call is TRBV18, the J call TRBJ1-4; no firm D call. This CDR3 has 14 residues. V lost 0 bases to trimming and J lost 6 bases, with 8 bases between them. Germline V CDR1 and CDR2: KGHSH, LQKENI. DNA for the CDR3: TGTGCCAGCTCACCACCAAACACCGATGAAAAACTGTTTTTT. Its translation: CASSPPNTDEKLFF.

The J gene is TRBJ2-7, the V gene TRBV10-2; D gene ambiguous. V lost 7 bases to trimming and J lost 0 bases, with 10 bases between them. Germline loops: CDR1 WSHSY, CDR2 SAAADI. The CDR3 is 13 residues long. CDR3 DNA sequence: TGCGCCAGCACGGTGGAGAGCTCCTACGAGCAGTACTTC. It is translated as CASTVESSYEQYF.

This chain connects TRBV10-3 to TRBJ2-7; TRBD1 matches at 8 bases. Germline CDR1 ENHRY, CDR2 SYGVKD. V lost 5 bases and J lost 5; bases outside the gene matches: 2. CDR3 length equals 12 residues. The CDR3 region has the DNA TGTGCCATCAGTTTGACAGGGGACGAGCAGTACTTC. Its translation is CAISLTGDEQYF.

This rearrangement joins TRBV14 to TRBJ1-1; D is unclear. Germline assignment: CDR1 SGHDN and CDR2 FVKESK. V was trimmed by 6 bases and J by 0 bases, leaving 8 bases between them. This CDR3 is built from 13 residues. DNA for the CDR3: TGTGCCAGCAGTAGCCAAATGAACACTGAAGCTTTCTTT. It translates to CASSSQMNTEAFF.

The rearrangement links TRBV6-6 to TRBJ1-5, with D possibly being TRBD1 (6 bases). V lost 6 bases to trimming and J lost 4 bases, with 16 bases between them. The germline gives CDR1 MNHNY, CDR2 SVGAGI (reference sequence). The CDR3 sequence is 15 residues long. Here the CDR3 DNA reads TGTGCCAGCAGAAAACAGGGAATAGGGAATCAGCCCCAGCATTTT. Its translation is CASRKQGIGNQPQHF.